This T cell receptor (beta chain) was recorded in a study of T cell repertoires in aging, cancer and after chemotherapy. Rearranged V-D-J TRB sequences were amplified with a mixed TRB-A/B primer pool. TCRdb reanalysed the multiplex PCR reads using MiXCR and keeps one entry per CDR3 protein. Of roughly 2,500 distinct CDR3 sequences in the sample, approximately 22% were seen once. Germline CDR1 is SGHVS and CDR2 is FNYEAQ. After removal of 4 bases from V and 4 bases from J, the junction contained 5 bases not matched to a gene. The CDR3 has 14 amino acids. By frequency in the sample, this clonotype is medium-sized. TCR beta rearrangements were amplified from peripheral blood genomic DNA.

Sequenced: blood. This chain joins TRBV7-6 and TRBJ2-5, with 8 bases matching TRBD2. The receptor was isolated from a human donor with a blood cancer. CDR3 sequence: CASSSGLAGETQYF. The CDR3 DNA reads TGTGCCAGCAGCTCCGGACTAGCAGGAGAGACCCAGTACTTC.